The 4 T cell receptor beta chains below come from one sample, sequenced in a study of blood T cell repertoires in COVID-19. Data came from immunoSEQ multiplex PCR; TCRdb stores just in-frame clones and leaves some out. The table shows some 67,000 clones, with more than 75% occurring only once. Input material: peripheral blood. The origin of the receptors is a woman aged 55-70 years with acute or convalescent COVID-19.

The J gene is TRBJ2-7, the V gene TRBV3-1 (or the pseudogene TRBV3-2), with D perhaps matching TRBD1 (7 bases). There are 14 residues in the CDR3. Trimming stripped 1 base from V and 6 bases from J, with 13 bases between. Germline V lookup: CDR1 LGHDT, CDR2 YNNKEL (reference sequence). The CDR3 is CASSQGQGGSEQYV. The CDR3, as DNA: TGTGCCAGCAGCCAAGGGCAGGGGGGAAGCGAGCAGTACGTC.

This rearrangement joins TRBV4-3 to TRBJ1-2, with 8 positions matching TRBD1. Germline lookup yields CDR1 LGHNA and CDR2 YSLEER. The CDR3 totals 13 residues. The trim removed 5 bases at V and 3 bases at J, leaving 2 bases unmatched. In DNA form, the CDR3 reads TGCGCCAGCAGCGAGGACAGGGACTATGGCTACACCTTC. It is translated as CASSEDRDYGYTF.

The chain is built from TRBV5-1 and TRBJ2-3; 7 positions agree with TRBD2. Germline CDR1 SGHRS, CDR2 YFSETQ. V lost 4 bases, J lost 2 bases, and 4 bases stayed unmatched. The CDR3 has 14 amino acids. The CDR3 DNA follows: TGCGCCAGCAGCCCGGGACTATACACAGATACGCAGTATTTT. Translating it yields CASSPGLYTDTQYF.

The chain is built from TRBV5-1 and TRBJ2-1; 7 bases agree with TRBD2. The CDR3 runs 15 residues. Unmatched junction bases numbered 6, after V lost 5 bases and J lost 1 base. Germline V gene data show CDR1 as SGHRS and CDR2 as YFSETQ. CDR3 protein: CASSISGTSYNEQFF. Written as DNA, the CDR3 is TGCGCCAGCAGTATCAGCGGGACTTCCTACAATGAGCAGTTCTTC.